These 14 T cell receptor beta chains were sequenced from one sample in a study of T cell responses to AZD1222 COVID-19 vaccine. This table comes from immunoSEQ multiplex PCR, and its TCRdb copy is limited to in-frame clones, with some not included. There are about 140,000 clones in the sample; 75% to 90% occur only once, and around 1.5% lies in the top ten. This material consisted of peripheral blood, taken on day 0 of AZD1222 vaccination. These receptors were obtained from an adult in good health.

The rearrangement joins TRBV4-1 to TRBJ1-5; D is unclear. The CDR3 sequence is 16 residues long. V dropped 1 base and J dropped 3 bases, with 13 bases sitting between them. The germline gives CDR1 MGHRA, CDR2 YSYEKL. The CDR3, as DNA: TGCGCCAGCAGCCAAGGTACTACCTTCTTCAATCAGCCCCAGCATTTT. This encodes CASSQGTTFFNQPQHF.

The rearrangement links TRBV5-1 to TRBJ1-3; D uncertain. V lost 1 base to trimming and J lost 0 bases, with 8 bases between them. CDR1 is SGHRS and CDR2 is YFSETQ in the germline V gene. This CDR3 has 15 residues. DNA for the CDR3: TGCGCCAGCAGCTTGACAGCGACCTCTGGAAACACCATATATTTT. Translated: CASSLTATSGNTIYF.

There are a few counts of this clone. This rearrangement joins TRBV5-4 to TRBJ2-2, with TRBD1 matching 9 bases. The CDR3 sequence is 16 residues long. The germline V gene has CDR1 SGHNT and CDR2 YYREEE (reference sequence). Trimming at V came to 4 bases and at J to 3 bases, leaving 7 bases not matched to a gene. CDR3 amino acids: CASSRTGQGDTGELFF. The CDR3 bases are TGTGCCAGCAGCCGAACGGGACAGGGTGACACCGGGGAGCTGTTTTTT.

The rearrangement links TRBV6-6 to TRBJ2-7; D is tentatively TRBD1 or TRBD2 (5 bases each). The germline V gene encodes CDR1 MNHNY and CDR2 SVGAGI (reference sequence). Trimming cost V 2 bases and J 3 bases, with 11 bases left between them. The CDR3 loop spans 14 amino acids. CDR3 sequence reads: CASSYRDGDYEQYF. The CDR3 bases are TGTGCCAGCAGTTACCGGGACGGGGACTACGAGCAGTACTTC.

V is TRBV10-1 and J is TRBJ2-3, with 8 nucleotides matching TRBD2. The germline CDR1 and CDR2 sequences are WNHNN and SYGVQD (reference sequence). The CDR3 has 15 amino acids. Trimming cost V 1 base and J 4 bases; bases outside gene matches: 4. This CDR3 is CASSEWSGSADTQYF. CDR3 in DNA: TGCGCCAGCAGTGAGTGGAGCGGGAGCGCAGATACGCAGTATTTT.

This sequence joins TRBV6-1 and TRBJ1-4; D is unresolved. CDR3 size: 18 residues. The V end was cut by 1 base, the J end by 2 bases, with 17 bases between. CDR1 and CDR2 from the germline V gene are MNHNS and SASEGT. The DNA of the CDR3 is TGTGCCAGCAGTGAAGTTGGACCCTACTTAGGGACTAATGAAAAACTGTTTTTT. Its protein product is CASSEVGPYLGTNEKLFF.

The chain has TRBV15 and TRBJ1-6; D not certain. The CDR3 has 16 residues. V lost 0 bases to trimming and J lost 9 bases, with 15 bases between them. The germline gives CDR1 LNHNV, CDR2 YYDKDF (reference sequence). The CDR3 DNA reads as TGTGCCACCAGCAGAGACACCTTAAGGTCTGGTTCACCCCTCCACTTT. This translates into CATSRDTLRSGSPLHF.

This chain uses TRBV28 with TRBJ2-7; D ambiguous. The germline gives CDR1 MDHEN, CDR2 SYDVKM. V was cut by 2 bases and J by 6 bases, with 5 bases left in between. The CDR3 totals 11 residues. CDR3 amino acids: CASSLGPEQYF. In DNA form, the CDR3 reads TGTGCCAGCAGTTTAGGCCCCGAGCAGTACTTC.

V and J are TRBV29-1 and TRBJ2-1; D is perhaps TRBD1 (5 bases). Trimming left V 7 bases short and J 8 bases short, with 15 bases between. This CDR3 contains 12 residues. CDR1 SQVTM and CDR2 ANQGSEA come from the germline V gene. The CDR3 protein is CSGQTPGHEQFF. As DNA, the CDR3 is TGCAGCGGACAGACCCCAGGACATGAGCAGTTCTTC.

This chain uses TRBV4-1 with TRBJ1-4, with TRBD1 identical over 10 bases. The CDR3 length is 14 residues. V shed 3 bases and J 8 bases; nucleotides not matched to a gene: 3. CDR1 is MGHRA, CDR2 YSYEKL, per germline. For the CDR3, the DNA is TGCGCCAGCAGCCAGGGGACAGGGGAGGAAAAACTGTTTTTT. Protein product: CASSQGTGEEKLFF.

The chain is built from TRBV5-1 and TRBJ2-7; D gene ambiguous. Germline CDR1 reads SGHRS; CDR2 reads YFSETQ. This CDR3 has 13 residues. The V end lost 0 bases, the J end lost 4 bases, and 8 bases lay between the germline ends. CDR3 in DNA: TGCGCCAGCAGCTTGGCGCTGAGGTACGAGCAGTACTTC. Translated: CASSLALRYEQYF.

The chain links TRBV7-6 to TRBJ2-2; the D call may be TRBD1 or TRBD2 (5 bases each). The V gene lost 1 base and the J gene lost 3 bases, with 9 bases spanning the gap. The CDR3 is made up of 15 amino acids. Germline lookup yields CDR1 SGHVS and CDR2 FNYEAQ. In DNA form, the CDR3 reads TGTGCCAGCAGCTTAGATGGGGGATACACCGGGGAGCTGTTTTTT. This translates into CASSLDGGYTGELFF.

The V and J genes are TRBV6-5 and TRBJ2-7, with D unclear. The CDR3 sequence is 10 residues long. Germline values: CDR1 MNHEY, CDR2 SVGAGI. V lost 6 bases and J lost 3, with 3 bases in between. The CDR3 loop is CASSNYEQYF. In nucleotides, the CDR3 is TGTGCCAGCAGCAACTACGAGCAGTACTTC.

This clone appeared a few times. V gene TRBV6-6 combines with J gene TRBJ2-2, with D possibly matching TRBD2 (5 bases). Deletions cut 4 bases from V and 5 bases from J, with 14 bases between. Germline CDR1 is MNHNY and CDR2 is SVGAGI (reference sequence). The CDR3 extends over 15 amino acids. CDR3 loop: CASSSGRDLTGELFF. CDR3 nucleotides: TGTGCCAGCAGTTCCGGCCGGGATCTAACCGGGGAGCTGTTTTTT.